This TCR beta chain is drawn from a study of blood T cell repertoires in COVID-19 (dated by TCRdb to between 2020 and 2021). Regarding the complete study: Samples covering the acute and convalescent phases of COVID-19 were provided by collaborators in the United States, Italy and Spain. A de-identified subject ID, COVID-19 status, age in years and sex were almost always included in the sample metadata. Subjects who had been exposed to COVID-19, were actively infected with it, or had recovered from it provided the deeply sampled blood TCRbeta repertoires that made up the dataset. Where HLA class I and class II types were available, the types were taken from metadata supplied by the sample provider, not from assay-based typing. The prospective study material was composed of cDNA or gDNA derived from T cells, B-cell-depleted T cells, or PBMCs. A freely available public database, intended as a resource for researchers studying the immune response to SARS-CoV-2, is where the repertoires were released. Samples were obtained from the ongoing ImmuneRACE study (first 160 participants) and from about 1,300 subjects provided by 6 global collaborators. Overall results and qualifications from the work: How much clinical and demographic metadata was included differed by source and by participant, and the metadata was provided uncurated.

Concerning this clone: Which antigen it targets is not known. One base away there is no much larger clone; base qualities are not given.

Including cysteine and phenylalanine, the CDR3 has 15 amino acids. The DNA shown is the 45-base CDR3, in frame from base 1. CDR1 and CDR2, looked up from the germline V gene (reference sequence), are MNHEY and SMNVEV. Trimming removed 1 base from V and 3 bases from J; the gene matches leave 6 bases unexplained. Whole blood was collected in K2EDTA tubes by collaborating institutions according to the institutions' own protocols. For TCRbeta analysis, collaborator samples were shipped as frozen whole blood, as isolated PBMCs, or as DNA extracted from either sample type. The immunoSEQ Assay, a bias-controlled multiplex PCR, was used to amplify TCRbeta CDR3 regions from genomic DNA. The authors processed their data as follows. The number of nucleated cells in each sample was estimated from the amplification of reference gene primers within the assay. Sequence reads were collapsed and filtered to measure the absolute abundance of every unique TCRbeta CDR3 rearrangement. Productive Simpson clonality was computed per sample as the square root of Simpson's diversity index over productive rearrangements. TCRdb carries this immuneACCESS record with in-frame sequences only. Its versions omit some clonotypes, under half of them owing to an unresolved V gene in the studies checked, with the rest unexplained. That table furnishes V, J and clone size, whereas the DNA furnished D and trimming. Present in this sample are roughly 68,000 clones, roughly 80% of which were seen just once. About 10% of the sample is taken by the ten largest.

The TCR sequence derives from a woman aged 45-65 years with acute or convalescent COVID-19. The specimen sequenced was peripheral blood. The V and J segments used are TRBV27 and TRBJ2-7; 7 bases in the middle match TRBD1. The CDR3 amino acid sequence is: CASSLYQGESYEQYF. The sequence in DNA is TGTGCCAGCAGTTTATACCAGGGGGAGAGCTACGAGCAGTACTTC.